This entry lists 15 T cell receptor beta chains sequenced from one sample in a study of T cell repertoires in cytomegalovirus infection. TCRdb reprocessed the reads with MiXCR, giving one entry per CDR3 protein. The sample has approximately 220,000 distinct CDR3 sequences, 30% to 45% seen once; the top ten hold 55% to 60%. No antigen has been assigned to these receptors. The source material was CD8+ T cells from cultured PBMCs, sampled from culture after CMV antigen stimulation. Source of these receptors: a human donor in good health (CMV status not recorded). Some clones in this sample may be carry-over from other donors' samples.

This clonotype has at least ten counts. The chain has TRBV6-1 and TRBJ1-5; D may be TRBD1 (5 bases). Germline V CDR1 and CDR2: MNHNS, SASEGT. The CDR3 runs to 13 residues. Trimming cost V 6 bases and J 8 bases, with 14 bases left between them. CDR3 loop: CASRETVREPQHF. In nucleotides, the CDR3 is TGTGCCAGCAGGGAGACAGTGAGGGAGCCCCAGCATTTT.

Written as DNA, the CDR3 is TGCAGTGCTGACGACGGGCTCGCGATTAATGGCTACACCTTC. It is translated as CSADDGLAINGYTF. The chain is built from TRBV20-1 and TRBJ1-2, with unresolved D. The CDR3 is 14 residues long. The germline V gene has CDR1 DFQATT and CDR2 SNEGSKA (reference sequence). Between the trimmed V and J ends, which lost 5 bases and 6 bases, there was a span of 19 bases.

This clonotype has a handful of counts. The gene calls are TRBV7-6 and TRBJ2-2; no clear D gene. This CDR3 is 14 amino acids long. Trimming removed 2 bases from V and 1 base from J, with 5 bases in between. Germline-derived CDR1 and CDR2 are SGHVS and FNYEAQ. The CDR3 sequence is CASSLQQNTGELFF. In nucleotides, the CDR3 is TGTGCCAGCAGCTTACAACAGAACACCGGGGAGCTGTTTTTT.

V is TRBV11-2 and J is TRBJ2-5; TRBD2 matches 10 bases. Germline values: CDR1 SGHAT, CDR2 FQNNGV. Unmatched junction bases numbered 2, after V lost 5 bases and J lost 2 bases. This CDR3 has 14 residues. The CDR3 loop reads CASSGLAEQETQYF. The CDR3 nucleotides are TGTGCCAGCAGCGGACTAGCGGAACAAGAGACCCAGTACTTC.

This clonotype showed up just a few times. The genes are TRBV7-2 and TRBJ2-1, with TRBD1 matching over 7 bases. Germline lookup yields CDR1 SGHTA and CDR2 FQGNSA. V trimming: 2 bases; J trimming: 8 bases; junction bases outside the gene matches: 6. This CDR3 region has 14 residues. CDR3: CASSLNRGGYEQFF. The DNA for the CDR3 is TGTGCCAGCAGCTTAAACAGGGGCGGGTATGAGCAGTTCTTC.

This rearrangement joins TRBV5-4 to TRBJ2-5; possibly TRBD1 for D (8 bases). V lost 4 bases, J lost 2 bases, and 18 bases lay in between. Germline loops: CDR1 SGHNT, CDR2 YYREEE (reference sequence). There are 16 residues in the CDR3. The CDR3 sequence is CASSPGQGGSQETQYF. In DNA, the CDR3 is TGTGCCAGCAGCCCCGGACAGGGAGGGTCTCAAGAGACCCAGTACTTC.

The chain combines TRBV7-2 with TRBJ1-2; D not certain. The CDR3 runs 14 residues. Germline CDR1 SGHTA, CDR2 FQGNSA. Trimming removed 5 bases from V and 4 bases from J, with 14 bases in between. The CDR3 here is CASSPPITGYGYTF. The CDR3, as DNA: TGTGCCAGCAGCCCCCCCATCACCGGCTATGGCTACACCTTC.

This clonotype was observed at least ten times. The V and J genes are TRBV11-2 and TRBJ1-6, with D hard to call. V lost 0 bases to trimming and J lost 7 bases, with 7 bases between them. Germline V CDR1 and CDR2: SGHAT, FQNNGV. This CDR3 contains 14 residues. CDR3 loop: CASSLENRNSPLHF. CDR3 nucleotide sequence: TGTGCCAGCAGCTTAGAGAACAGAAATTCACCCCTCCACTTT.

A single count supports this clonotype. The chain has TRBV19 and TRBJ2-2, with 7 bases identical to TRBD1. After removal of 6 bases from V and 3 bases from J, the junction contained 7 bases not matched to a gene. This CDR3 is built from 15 residues. The germline gives CDR1 LNHDA, CDR2 SQIVND (reference sequence). CDR3 protein: CASRTRDRDTGELFF. In nucleotides, the CDR3 is TGTGCCAGTAGGACGAGGGACAGAGACACCGGGGAGCTGTTTTTT.

This clonotype was counted between two and nine times. The chain recombines TRBV7-3 with TRBJ2-2; D perhaps matches TRBD1 (6 bases). V was pared by 2 bases and J by 13 bases, with 11 bases between. Germline assignment: CDR1 SGHTA and CDR2 FQGTGA. The CDR3 runs 12 residues. CDR3 region: CASSLEDSGLFF. In DNA form, the CDR3 reads TGTGCCAGCAGCTTAGAGGACAGTGGGCTGTTTTTT.

This clonotype was seen a handful of times. The chain carries TRBV27 and TRBJ2-7, with D unclear. CDR3 length: 15 residues. V dropped 0 bases and J dropped 3 bases, with 12 bases sitting between them. From germline, CDR1 is MNHEY and CDR2 SMNVEV (reference sequence). The CDR3 bases are TGTGCCAGCAGTTTATCCGTCGGGTCCTTCTACGAGCAGTACTTC. Translating gives CASSLSVGSFYEQYF.

V gene TRBV12-5 combines with J gene TRBJ2-1; TRBD2 agrees at 13 bases. The V gene's germline CDR1 is LGHNT and CDR2 FRNRAP. This CDR3 has 19 residues. Trimming removed 2 bases from V and 2 bases from J; junction bases left unmatched: 9. The CDR3 sequence is CASGLPPGLAGSTYNEQFF. In DNA, the CDR3 is TGTGCTAGTGGTTTGCCCCCGGGACTAGCGGGGTCGACCTACAATGAGCAGTTCTTC.

A few counts support this clonotype. The V gene is TRBV6-5, the J gene TRBJ2-3; 10 nucleotides match TRBD2. In germline, CDR1 is MNHEY, CDR2 SVGAGI. The junction had 4 bases not matched to a gene; V was cut back by 4 bases and J by 3 bases. This CDR3 is 15 amino acids long. In DNA form, the CDR3 reads TGTGCCAGCAGTTCTAGCGGGAGTTGGACAGATACGCAGTATTTT. Its translation: CASSSSGSWTDTQYF.

This sequence joins TRBV10-1 and TRBJ2-7; D is perhaps TRBD1 or TRBD2 (6 bases each). Trimming left V 6 bases short and J 2 bases short, with 17 bases between. The CDR3 consists of 15 residues. Germline V gives CDR1 WNHNN, CDR2 SYGVQD (reference sequence). In DNA, the CDR3 is TGCGCCAGCAGCCCGAGGGGGACTCCCACCTACGAGCAGTACTTC. As protein: CASSPRGTPTYEQYF.

The gene calls are TRBV28 and TRBJ2-2, with unresolved D. Trimming took off 5 bases at V and 5 bases at J, with 12 bases between the two ends. Per the germline V gene, CDR1 is MDHEN and CDR2 is SYDVKM. The CDR3 totals 14 residues. CDR3 amino acids: CASSPLLGTGELFF. In nucleotides, the CDR3 is TGTGCCAGCAGTCCTCTTCTGGGGACCGGGGAGCTGTTTTTT.